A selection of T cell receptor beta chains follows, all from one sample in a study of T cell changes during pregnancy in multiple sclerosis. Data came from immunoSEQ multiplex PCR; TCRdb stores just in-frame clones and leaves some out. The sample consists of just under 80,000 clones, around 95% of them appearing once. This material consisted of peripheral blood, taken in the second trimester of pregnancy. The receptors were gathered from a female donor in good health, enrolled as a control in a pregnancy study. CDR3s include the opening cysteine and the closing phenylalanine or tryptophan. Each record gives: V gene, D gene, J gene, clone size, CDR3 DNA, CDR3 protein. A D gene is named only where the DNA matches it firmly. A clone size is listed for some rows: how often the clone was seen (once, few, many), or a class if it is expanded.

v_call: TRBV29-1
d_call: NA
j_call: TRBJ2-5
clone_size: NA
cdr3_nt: TGCAGCGTTGGTCAGGGCGTGGGAGAGACCCAGTACTTC
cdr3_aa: CSVGQGVGETQYF

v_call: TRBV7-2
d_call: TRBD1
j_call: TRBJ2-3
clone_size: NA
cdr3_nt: TGTGCCAGCAGCTGGGGGGGACAGGGGGCTGCAGATACGCAGTATTTT
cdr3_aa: CASSWGGQGAADTQYF

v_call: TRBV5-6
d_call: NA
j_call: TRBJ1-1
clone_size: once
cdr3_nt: TGTGCCAGCAGCCGGGGGAGTGCCTTTGAAGCTTTCTTT
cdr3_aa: CASSRGSAFEAFF

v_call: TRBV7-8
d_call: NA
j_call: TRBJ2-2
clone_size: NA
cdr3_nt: TGTGCCAGCAGCCCCCTCCTCGCAGACACCGGGGAGCTGTTTTTT
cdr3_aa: CASSPLLADTGELFF

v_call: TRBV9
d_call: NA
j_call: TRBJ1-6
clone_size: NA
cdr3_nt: TGTGCCAGCAGCGAACAGGGATGGAATTCACCCCTCCACTTT
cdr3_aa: CASSEQGWNSPLHF

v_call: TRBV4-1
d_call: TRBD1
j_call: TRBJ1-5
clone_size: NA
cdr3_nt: TGCGCCAGCAGCCTATTCCCCGGGACAGGGAATCAGCCCCAGCATTTT
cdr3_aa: CASSLFPGTGNQPQHF

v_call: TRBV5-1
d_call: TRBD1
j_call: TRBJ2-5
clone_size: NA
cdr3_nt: TGCGCCAGCAGCTTGCAAGGGGGCAGGGAGACCCAGTACTTC
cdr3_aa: CASSLQGGRETQYF

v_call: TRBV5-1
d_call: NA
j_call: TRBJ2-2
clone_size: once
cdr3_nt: TGCGCCAGCAGCCCTATAGGGGTTGCGAACACCGGGGAGCTGTTTTTT
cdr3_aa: CASSPIGVANTGELFF

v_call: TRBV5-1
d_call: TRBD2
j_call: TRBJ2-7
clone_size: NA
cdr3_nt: TGCGCCAGCAGCCTGAGCCTAGCGGGGGGCACCTACGAGCAGTACTTC
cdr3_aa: CASSLSLAGGTYEQYF

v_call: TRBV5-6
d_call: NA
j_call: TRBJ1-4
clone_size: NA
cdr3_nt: TGTGCCAGCAGCTTGGCTGGGCTTGAAGGGTTTTTT
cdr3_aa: CASSLAGLEGFF

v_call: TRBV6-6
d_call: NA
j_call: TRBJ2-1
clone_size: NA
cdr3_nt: TGTGCCAGCAGTTACCCCTCCCGAGCGTACAATGAGCAGTTCTTC
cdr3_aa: CASSYPSRAYNEQFF

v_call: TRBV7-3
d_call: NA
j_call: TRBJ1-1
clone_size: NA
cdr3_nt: TGTGCCAGCAGCTTAACAGGGGCGAACACTGAAGCTTTCTTT
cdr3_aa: CASSLTGANTEAFF

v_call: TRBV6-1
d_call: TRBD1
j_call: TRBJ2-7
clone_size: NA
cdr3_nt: TGTGCCAGCAGTACTACCGGGACAGTTTCCTACGAGCAGTACTTC
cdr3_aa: CASSTTGTVSYEQYF

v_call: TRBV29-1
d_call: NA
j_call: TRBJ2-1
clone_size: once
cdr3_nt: TGCAGCGGTCAGTACAATGAGCAGTTCTTC
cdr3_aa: CSGQYNEQFF

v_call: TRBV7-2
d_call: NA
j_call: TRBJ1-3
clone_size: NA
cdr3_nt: TGTGCCAGCAGCCCACTCCACTCTGGAAACACCATATATTTT
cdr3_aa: CASSPLHSGNTIYF

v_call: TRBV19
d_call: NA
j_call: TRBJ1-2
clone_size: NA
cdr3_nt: TGTGCCAGTAGTATAGCCCCGGGGGTGTACGGCTACACCTTC
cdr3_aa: CASSIAPGVYGYTF

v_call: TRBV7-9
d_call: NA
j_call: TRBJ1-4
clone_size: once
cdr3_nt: TGTGCCAGCAGCCGCGGGGCAGGGTCGGAAAAACTGTTTTTT
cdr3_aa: CASSRGAGSEKLFF

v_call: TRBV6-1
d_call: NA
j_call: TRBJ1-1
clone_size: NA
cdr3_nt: TGTGCCAGCAGTGAAGAGGGAGGGTTGAACACTGAAGCTTTCTTT
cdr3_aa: CASSEEGGLNTEAFF

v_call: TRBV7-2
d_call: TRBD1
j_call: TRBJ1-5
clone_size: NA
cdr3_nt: TGTGCCAGCAGCTTAGGGGGGACAGGGATTAGCAATCAGCCCCAGCATTTT
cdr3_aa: CASSLGGTGISNQPQHF

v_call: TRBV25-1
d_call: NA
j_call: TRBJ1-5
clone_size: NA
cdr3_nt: TGTGCCAGCAGTGAACAGGGGTTCAATCAGCCCCAGCATTTT
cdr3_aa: CASSEQGFNQPQHF

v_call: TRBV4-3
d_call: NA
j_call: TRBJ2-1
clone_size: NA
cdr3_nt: TGCGCCAGCAGCCAAGCAAGTCAGGTCCAACACTCCTACAATGAGCAGTTCTTC
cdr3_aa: CASSQASQVQHSYNEQFF

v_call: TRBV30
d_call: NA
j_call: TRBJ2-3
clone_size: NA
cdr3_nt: TGTGCCTGGAGTGTACAGGGTATCACAGATACGCAGTATTTT
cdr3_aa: CAWSVQGITDTQYF